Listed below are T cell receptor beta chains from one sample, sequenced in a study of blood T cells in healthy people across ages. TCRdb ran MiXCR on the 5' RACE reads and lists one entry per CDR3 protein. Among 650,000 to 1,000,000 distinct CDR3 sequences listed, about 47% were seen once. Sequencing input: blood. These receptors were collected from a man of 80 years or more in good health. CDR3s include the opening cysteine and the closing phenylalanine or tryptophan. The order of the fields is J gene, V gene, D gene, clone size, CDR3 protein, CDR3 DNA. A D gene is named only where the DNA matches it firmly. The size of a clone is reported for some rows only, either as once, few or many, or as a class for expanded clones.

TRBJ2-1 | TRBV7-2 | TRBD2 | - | CASSLAWRQGTSGAYNEQFF | TGTGCCAGCAGCTTAGCCTGGCGACAGGGGACTAGCGGAGCCTACAATGAGCAGTTCTTC
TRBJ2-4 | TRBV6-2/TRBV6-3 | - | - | CASSYSTRGELTLQYF | TGTGCCAGCAGTTACTCGACTAGGGGGGAGCTGACGTTGCAGTACTTC
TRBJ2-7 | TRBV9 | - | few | CASSGGPSSGPFYEQYF | TGTGCCAGCAGCGGAGGTCCTAGTAGCGGCCCTTTTTACGAGCAGTACTTC
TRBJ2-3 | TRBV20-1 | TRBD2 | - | CSALTGLAGAGETQYF | TGCAGTGCTTTAACGGGACTAGCGGGAGCTGGAGAGACGCAGTATTTT
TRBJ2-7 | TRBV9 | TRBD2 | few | CASSTLAGGPYEQYF | TGTGCCAGCAGCACCCTGGCGGGAGGGCCTTACGAGCAGTACTTC
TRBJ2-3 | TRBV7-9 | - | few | CASSAGVADTQYF | TGTGCCAGCAGCGCAGGGGTGGCAGATACGCAGTATTTT
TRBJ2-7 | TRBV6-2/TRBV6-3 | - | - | CATFPLLDGFLHEQYF | TGTGCCACCTTCCCTCTCCTGGACGGCTTCCTACACGAGCAGTACTTC
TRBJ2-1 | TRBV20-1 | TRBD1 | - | CSAGPGTGSLYNEQFF | TGCAGTGCTGGTCCCGGGACAGGTTCCCTCTACAATGAGCAGTTCTTC
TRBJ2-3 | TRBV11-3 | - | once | CACSFGRADTQYF | TGTGCCTGCAGCTTCGGTCGGGCAGATACGCAGTATTTT
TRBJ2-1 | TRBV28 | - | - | CASSSLIYNEQFF | TGTGCCAGCAGTTCCCTCATCTACAATGAGCAGTTCTTC
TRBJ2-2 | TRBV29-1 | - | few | CSAVSGNTGELFF | TGCAGCGCCGTTAGCGGAAACACCGGGGAGCTGTTTTTT
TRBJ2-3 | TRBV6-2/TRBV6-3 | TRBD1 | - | CASSPPRQGQGTQYF | TGTGCCAGCAGCCCCCCTCGACAGGGGCAGGGTACGCAGTATTTT
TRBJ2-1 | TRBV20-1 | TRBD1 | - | CSASGTGYSNEQFF | TGCAGTGCTTCCGGGACAGGGTATAGCAATGAGCAGTTCTTC
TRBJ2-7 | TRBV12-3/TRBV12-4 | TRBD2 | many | CASSLGLAYEQYF | TGTGCCAGCAGCTTGGGACTAGCCTACGAGCAGTACTTC
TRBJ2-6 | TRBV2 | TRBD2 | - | CASSLGRGGITGANVLTF | TGTGCCAGCAGTCTCGGACGCGGGGGAATCACTGGGGCCAACGTCCTGACTTTC
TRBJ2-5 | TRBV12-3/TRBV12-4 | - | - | CASSSVVQETQYF | TGTGCCAGCAGTTCGGTCGTACAAGAGACCCAGTACTTC
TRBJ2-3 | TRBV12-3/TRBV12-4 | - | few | CASSPRDVGTDTQYF | TGTGCCAGCAGTCCCCGGGACGTCGGCACAGATACGCAGTATTTT
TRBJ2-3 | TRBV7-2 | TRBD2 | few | CASSLSGLAGYTDTQYF | TGTGCCAGCAGCTTATCTGGTCTAGCGGGATACACAGATACGCAGTATTTT
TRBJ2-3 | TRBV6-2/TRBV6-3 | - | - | CASSYSPGVSDTQYF | TGTGCCAGCAGTTACTCCCCAGGGGTCTCAGATACGCAGTATTTT